This T cell receptor beta chain came from a study of T cell repertoires and Cas9 in healthy adults. The germline V gene encodes CDR1 SGDLS and CDR2 YYNGEE. Deletions cut 2 bases from V and 9 bases from J, with 15 bases between. The CDR3 has 14 amino acids. Some clones are missing from TCRdb's copy, which holds only in-frame ones; the method was immunoSEQ multiplex PCR. The sample consists of about 13,000 clones, approximately 92% of them appearing once. This TCR was sampled from a human donor in good health. The rearrangement uses TRBV9 and TRBJ2-1; no firm D call. The sequencing input was Tregs (CD4+, CD25+, CD127-, CD137-, CD154-) from PBMCs; culture status not recorded. The CDR3 region has the DNA TGTGCCAGCAGCGTCGATGTCGTAGTGAGTGAGCAGTTCTTC. It is translated as CASSVDVVVSEQFF.